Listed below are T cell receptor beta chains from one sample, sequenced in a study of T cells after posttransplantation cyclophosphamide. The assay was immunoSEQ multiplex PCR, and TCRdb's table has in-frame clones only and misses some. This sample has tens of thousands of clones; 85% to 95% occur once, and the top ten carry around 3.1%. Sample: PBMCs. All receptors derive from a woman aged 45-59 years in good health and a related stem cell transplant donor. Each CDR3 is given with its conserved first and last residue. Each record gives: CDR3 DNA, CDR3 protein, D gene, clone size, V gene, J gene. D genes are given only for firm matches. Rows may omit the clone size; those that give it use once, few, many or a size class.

cdr3_nt: TGTGCCAGCAGATCAGGGGGAGTCGCCTACGAGCAGTACTTC
cdr3_aa: CASRSGGVAYEQYF
d_call: TRBD1
clone_size: NA
v_call: TRBV7-6
j_call: TRBJ2-7

cdr3_nt: TGTGCCAGCTCACCAGGGCTAGCGGAGGACACCGGGGAGCTGTTTTTT
cdr3_aa: CASSPGLAEDTGELFF
d_call: TRBD2
clone_size: NA
v_call: TRBV18
j_call: TRBJ2-2

cdr3_nt: TGTGCCACCAGCACCGGGACAGGGGATGGTATTGGGAGCAATCAGCCCCAGCATTTT
cdr3_aa: CATSTGTGDGIGSNQPQHF
d_call: TRBD1
clone_size: NA
v_call: TRBV15
j_call: TRBJ1-5

cdr3_nt: TGTGCCAGTAGTATCACGTCGGACAGGGCCGCTTTCTTT
cdr3_aa: CASSITSDRAAFF
d_call: TRBD1
clone_size: NA
v_call: TRBV19
j_call: TRBJ1-1

cdr3_nt: TGTGCCAGCAGCTTCGGTTACACTGAAGCTTTCTTT
cdr3_aa: CASSFGYTEAFF
d_call: NA
clone_size: few
v_call: TRBV7-9
j_call: TRBJ1-1

cdr3_nt: TGCAGCGTTGAGAAGGACAGGGGGCAAGGTGGCTACACCTTC
cdr3_aa: CSVEKDRGQGGYTF
d_call: TRBD1
clone_size: NA
v_call: TRBV29-1
j_call: TRBJ1-2

cdr3_nt: TGTGCTAGCAAGGGCGGGGTCGCTCAGGAGACCCAGTACTTC
cdr3_aa: CASKGGVAQETQYF
d_call: NA
clone_size: NA
v_call: TRBV7-7
j_call: TRBJ2-5

cdr3_nt: TGCGCCAGCGCCGGGACTAGCGGGAGGGCTTGGAATGAGCAGTTCTTC
cdr3_aa: CASAGTSGRAWNEQFF
d_call: TRBD2
clone_size: NA
v_call: TRBV5-1
j_call: TRBJ2-1

cdr3_nt: TGTGCCAGCAGTGAAGTGAATAGCTACAATGAGCAGTTCTTC
cdr3_aa: CASSEVNSYNEQFF
d_call: NA
clone_size: NA
v_call: TRBV6-1
j_call: TRBJ2-1

cdr3_nt: TGCGCCAGCAGCTCGCAGGGGGCCCAATACAATGAGCAGTTCTTC
cdr3_aa: CASSSQGAQYNEQFF
d_call: TRBD1
clone_size: NA
v_call: TRBV5-1
j_call: TRBJ2-1

cdr3_nt: TGTGCCAGCAGTGAATGGAGCGGGGGCACAGATACGCAGTATTTT
cdr3_aa: CASSEWSGGTDTQYF
d_call: TRBD2
clone_size: NA
v_call: TRBV2
j_call: TRBJ2-3

cdr3_nt: TGCGCCAGCAGCTTGATGAAAGGACAGGGTGTCCCGCTCGGGGGCTACACCTTC
cdr3_aa: CASSLMKGQGVPLGGYTF
d_call: TRBD1
clone_size: NA
v_call: TRBV5-1
j_call: TRBJ1-2

cdr3_nt: TGTGCCAGCAGTATCGAAAGGGGGAATCAGCCCCAGCATTTT
cdr3_aa: CASSIERGNQPQHF
d_call: NA
clone_size: NA
v_call: TRBV2
j_call: TRBJ1-5

cdr3_nt: TGTGCCAGCAGTACCTGGGACAGGGTAGCCGCAGATACGCAGTATTTT
cdr3_aa: CASSTWDRVAADTQYF
d_call: TRBD1
clone_size: NA
v_call: TRBV27
j_call: TRBJ2-3

cdr3_nt: TGTGCCAGCAGCTTAGGGGGGACAGGGGACCCTTACGAGCAGTACTTC
cdr3_aa: CASSLGGTGDPYEQYF
d_call: TRBD1
clone_size: NA
v_call: TRBV7-8
j_call: TRBJ2-7

cdr3_nt: TGTGCCAGTAGTATAGTCCACTCGGAGCCCCAGCATTTT
cdr3_aa: CASSIVHSEPQHF
d_call: NA
clone_size: NA
v_call: TRBV19
j_call: TRBJ1-5

cdr3_nt: TGTGCCTGGAGTACGGGGGACCCCGCCTACGAGCAGTACTTC
cdr3_aa: CAWSTGDPAYEQYF
d_call: NA
clone_size: NA
v_call: TRBV30
j_call: TRBJ2-7

cdr3_nt: TGTGCCAGTAGCGACCTACAGGGATTCGATCAGCCCCAGCATTTT
cdr3_aa: CASSDLQGFDQPQHF
d_call: NA
clone_size: NA
v_call: TRBV19
j_call: TRBJ1-5

cdr3_nt: TGTGCCAGCAGTGAAGATACGGCGGGAGGGTCTAACATTCAGTACTTC
cdr3_aa: CASSEDTAGGSNIQYF
d_call: TRBD2
clone_size: NA
v_call: TRBV6-1
j_call: TRBJ2-4

cdr3_nt: TGTGCCTGGAGTGCACAGGCCCTCGGGCAGCCCCAGCATTTT
cdr3_aa: CAWSAQALGQPQHF
d_call: NA
clone_size: NA
v_call: TRBV30
j_call: TRBJ1-5

cdr3_nt: TGTGCCAGCAGCTTCTCCGTGAGTCTTGAAGCTTTCTTT
cdr3_aa: CASSFSVSLEAFF
d_call: NA
clone_size: few
v_call: TRBV7-2
j_call: TRBJ1-1

cdr3_nt: TGCGCCAGCAGGCGGACAGGGTCCGACCAAGAGACCCAGTACTTC
cdr3_aa: CASRRTGSDQETQYF
d_call: TRBD1
clone_size: NA
v_call: TRBV5-1
j_call: TRBJ2-5

cdr3_nt: TGTGCCAGCAGCAAAGCGGGAGGGCCCGTTTGGGAGCAGTTCTTC
cdr3_aa: CASSKAGGPVWEQFF
d_call: TRBD2
clone_size: NA
v_call: TRBV11-3
j_call: TRBJ2-1

cdr3_nt: TGTGCCAGCAGTTTATTGGTAGGGGGCCGGAAGAACACTGAAGCTTTCTTT
cdr3_aa: CASSLLVGGRKNTEAFF
d_call: TRBD1
clone_size: NA
v_call: TRBV28
j_call: TRBJ1-1

cdr3_nt: TGTGCCAGCAGACTAACAGGGGGCCCCTCCTACGAGCAGTACTTC
cdr3_aa: CASRLTGGPSYEQYF
d_call: TRBD1
clone_size: NA
v_call: TRBV28
j_call: TRBJ2-7

cdr3_nt: TGTGCCAGCAGCGCTGGGACAGGGGCTGGGGCCAACGTCCTGACTTTC
cdr3_aa: CASSAGTGAGANVLTF
d_call: TRBD1
clone_size: NA
v_call: TRBV7-9
j_call: TRBJ2-6

cdr3_nt: TGTGCCAGCAGTGACGGACAGGGGAGGTATAGCAATCAGCCCCAGCATTTT
cdr3_aa: CASSDGQGRYSNQPQHF
d_call: TRBD1
clone_size: NA
v_call: TRBV6-1
j_call: TRBJ1-5

cdr3_nt: TGCGCCAGCTGGGGGACAGGGGTAGGAGAGACCCAGTACTTC
cdr3_aa: CASWGTGVGETQYF
d_call: TRBD1
clone_size: once
v_call: TRBV5-1
j_call: TRBJ2-5

cdr3_nt: TGTGCCAGTGCTTCAAGAATGCGGGCCTACGAGCAGTACTTC
cdr3_aa: CASASRMRAYEQYF
d_call: NA
clone_size: NA
v_call: TRBV19
j_call: TRBJ2-7

cdr3_nt: TGTGCCAGCAGTACTCGGACAGGGGAGTCCACTGAAGCTTTCTTT
cdr3_aa: CASSTRTGESTEAFF
d_call: TRBD1
clone_size: NA
v_call: TRBV5-4
j_call: TRBJ1-1

cdr3_nt: TGTGCCAGCAGCCCACCGGACAGGGAGGAAAAACTGTTTTTT
cdr3_aa: CASSPPDREEKLFF
d_call: TRBD1
clone_size: NA
v_call: TRBV7-8
j_call: TRBJ1-4

cdr3_nt: TGTGCCAGCAGCCCCCTCGGGACAGGGAAGTACGAGCAGTACTTC
cdr3_aa: CASSPLGTGKYEQYF
d_call: TRBD1
clone_size: NA
v_call: TRBV7-2
j_call: TRBJ2-7

cdr3_nt: TGTGCCAGTAGTGGGAGGGACAGGGCATCCAGGGGGAACACTGAAGCTTTCTTT
cdr3_aa: CASSGRDRASRGNTEAFF
d_call: TRBD1
clone_size: NA
v_call: TRBV19
j_call: TRBJ1-1

cdr3_nt: TGTGCCAGCAGTCCCTGGCGGACAGCCTCCTATGGCTACACCTTC
cdr3_aa: CASSPWRTASYGYTF
d_call: NA
clone_size: NA
v_call: TRBV28
j_call: TRBJ1-2

cdr3_nt: TGTGCCAGCAGCTTAGATAGAAACAATGAGCAGTTCTTC
cdr3_aa: CASSLDRNNEQFF
d_call: NA
clone_size: NA
v_call: TRBV11-3
j_call: TRBJ2-1

cdr3_nt: TGTGCCAGCAGCGGTGGACAGGGGGCAGTCGATGAGCAGTTCTTC
cdr3_aa: CASSGGQGAVDEQFF
d_call: TRBD1
clone_size: NA
v_call: TRBV5-5
j_call: TRBJ2-1

cdr3_nt: TGCAGCGTTCTACAGGGTAACTATGGCTACACCTTC
cdr3_aa: CSVLQGNYGYTF
d_call: NA
clone_size: once
v_call: TRBV29-1
j_call: TRBJ1-2

cdr3_nt: TGTGCCAGCAGTTCGACAGGGCCCTACGAGCAGTACTTC
cdr3_aa: CASSSTGPYEQYF
d_call: TRBD1
clone_size: NA
v_call: TRBV7-9
j_call: TRBJ2-7

cdr3_nt: TGTGCCAGCAGCCAAGATCTTCTCACAGGGAGAGAGACCCAGTACTTC
cdr3_aa: CASSQDLLTGRETQYF
d_call: NA
clone_size: NA
v_call: TRBV4-2
j_call: TRBJ2-5

cdr3_nt: TGTGCCAGCAGTTACTCGAGGCCAGGGGCTGGAAACACCATATATTTT
cdr3_aa: CASSYSRPGAGNTIYF
d_call: NA
clone_size: NA
v_call: TRBV6-5
j_call: TRBJ1-3

cdr3_nt: TGTGCCAGCAGCTTGGGAAATTTGGGACAAACTAATGAAAAACTGTTTTTT
cdr3_aa: CASSLGNLGQTNEKLFF
d_call: NA
clone_size: few
v_call: TRBV5-8
j_call: TRBJ1-4

cdr3_nt: TGTGCCAGCGGACGAAGGGAGGACAATCAGCCCCAGCATTTT
cdr3_aa: CASGRREDNQPQHF
d_call: NA
clone_size: NA
v_call: TRBV7-9
j_call: TRBJ1-5

cdr3_nt: TGCGCCAGCAGCTTTGACGGGATAGGAGCTACCTACGAGCAGTACTTC
cdr3_aa: CASSFDGIGATYEQYF
d_call: NA
clone_size: NA
v_call: TRBV5-1
j_call: TRBJ2-7

cdr3_nt: TGTGCCAGCAGTCACCGGGACAGTAACACTGAAGCTTTCTTT
cdr3_aa: CASSHRDSNTEAFF
d_call: TRBD1
clone_size: NA
v_call: TRBV6-1
j_call: TRBJ1-1

cdr3_nt: TGTGCCAGCAGTCCGGACAGGGTCGCCTACGAGCAGTACTTC
cdr3_aa: CASSPDRVAYEQYF
d_call: TRBD1
clone_size: NA
v_call: TRBV2
j_call: TRBJ2-7

cdr3_nt: TGCGCCAGCAGTTATGGACAGGGAAACCCCCCCCTCCACTTT
cdr3_aa: CASSYGQGNPPLHF
d_call: TRBD1
clone_size: NA
v_call: TRBV5-1
j_call: TRBJ1-6

cdr3_nt: TGTGCCAGCAGTCAAGGACAGGCGATGAACACTGAAGCTTTCTTT
cdr3_aa: CASSQGQAMNTEAFF
d_call: TRBD1
clone_size: NA
v_call: TRBV6-5
j_call: TRBJ1-1